This paragraph covers one TCR beta chain sequence. Its specific antigen is unknown. Qualities for individual bases were not recorded, and no much larger clone is one base off. CD8 naive samples were CD45RO-negative cells positively selected for CCR7, giving a CD45RA+CCR7+ population that excluded TemRA cells. Donors were healthy HIV-negative adults with no recently reported acute infections or vaccinations. Every donor was a Caucasian adult living in Nashville, Tennessee, USA. After blood collection by leukapheresis, PBMCs were isolated using Ficoll-Histopaque density gradient centrifugation and then cryopreserved in the vapor phase of liquid nitrogen. Analytical flow cytometry was used to check the purity and quantity of each magnetically sorted T cell population. From each sorted fraction, genomic DNA was isolated and quantified by UV absorbance on a Nanodrop 2000c. The data stem from a study of shared clonotypes between healthy human individuals (dated by TCRdb to 2019 to 2021). Study-wide context: Three men and a couple of women, aged 18 to 49 years, made up the cohort. Each donor's leukapheresis produced roughly between roughly 0.85 and 9.5 billion PBMCs. Libraries were prepared and TCR repertoires were sequenced by different laboratories using diverse techniques, in order to increase sequencing depth and limit assay-specific biases. For each donor, CD4 naive and CD4 memory were each given three plates, CD8 naive was given two plates, and CD8 memory was given one plate. The study deeply sequenced blood TCR repertoires of roughly five healthy adults to estimate repertoire size and the extent of clonotype sharing between individuals.

TCR CDR3 regions were amplified from genomic DNA by multiplex PCR using the deep immunoSEQ assay. Genomic DNA extracted from each cell subset was distributed evenly over all wells of several immunoSEQ 96-well plates, and each plate served as one replicate. For sorted subsets, around 200 ng genomic DNA, equal to 30,000 to 35,000 T cell genomes, was loaded into each replicate PCR. Purified libraries were quantified with a Qubit 3.0 fluorometer, sized on a Bioanalyzer 2100, and re-quantified with the KAPA Library Quantification kit. Every immunoSEQ 96-well plate was sequenced on a dedicated single-read 150-cycle Illumina NextSeq 550 flow cell. The study's own analysis went as follows. Because the immunoSEQ output included only junctional sequences and no quality scores, the filtering could not be the same as the filtering used for full-length reads. Sequences were annotated with PyIR, a Python wrapper for IgBLAST v1.9, using IMGT germline references to assign V/J genes and CDR3. Reads were filtered out if the reads had weak V/J assignments (E-value above 1e-6), no CDR3, stop codons, out-of-frame junctions, or ambiguous translated residues. A V3J clonotype was defined by an identical inferred V gene, J gene, and CDR3 amino acid sequence. The percentage overlap between two repertoires was calculated by dividing the number of shared unique clonotypes by the size of the smaller repertoire. Three approaches were used to assess repertoire richness: RTK rarefaction, the Chao1 estimator, and Recon v2.1 estimates of unobserved clonotypes. OLGA was used to compute generation probabilities for all TCRbeta clonotypes that the gDNA method yielded from a handful of donors. TCRdb's version of the immuneACCESS table is confined to in-frame rearrangements and falls short of the full clone set. An unresolved V gene accounts for under half of the shortfall where checked; the remainder is of unknown origin. V, J and clone size are taken as reported in that table, and D and trimming were inferred from the DNA itself. This sample comprises around 610,000 clones, about 96% of them detected only once. The ten largest clones take up about 0.11% of the sample.

Findings and caveats that apply to the study as a whole: Rarefaction of sorted-subset datasets indicated incomplete sequencing despite the large sequencing depth. Larger estimated clonotype richness was generally found for naive subsets than for memory subsets. Only blood was sampled, and tissue TCR repertoires likely differ from those in blood. Compared with non-shared clonotypes, the clonotypes found in all four sorted-subset donors had higher generation probabilities. Because the study included only a small number of donors, the genetic and exposure-history diversity represented was limited. Across a handful of donors, around 5% of naive CD4, 3.5% of naive CD8, 2% to 2.5% of memory CD4, and 0.4% to 0.45% of memory CD8 clonotypes were shared. Pairwise subsampling led to the expectation that sequencing depth would affect the degree of clonotype sharing among donors.

From a lookup of the germline V gene (reference sequence), CDR1 and CDR2 are GTSNPN and SVGIG. V loses 4 bases at its end and J loses 4 bases; junction bases beyond the gene matches: 2. Its CDR3 holds 13 amino acids, cysteine through phenylalanine. The kept DNA is CDR3 alone, 39 bases in frame from the first base. The chain couples TRBV30 to TRBJ1-5; 9 nucleotides in the junction match TRBD1. Material for sequencing was naive CD8+ T cells sorted from blood. In light of the paper, this sample's cell subset or site label describes: CD45RA+CCR7+. This receptor was identified in a woman aged 25 to 45 in good health. The sequenced DNA: TGTGCCTGGATTGGGACAGGGAATCAGCCCCAGCATTTT. This encodes CAWIGTGNQPQHF.